Presented here are 23 T cell receptor beta chains from one specimen sequenced in a study of blood T cell repertoires in COVID-19. Using immunoSEQ multiplex PCR, the repertoire was profiled, and TCRdb retains in-frame clones only, with some absent. The data hold 150,000 to 200,000 clones, with about nine tenths observed a single time. The specimen sequenced was PBMCs or T cells enriched from blood (not recorded which). The receptors derive from a woman between 18 and 29 years old who had recovered from COVID-19.

V usage is TRBV9 and J usage is TRBJ2-7; TRBD2 is a possible D gene (6 bases). Germline loops: CDR1 SGDLS, CDR2 YYNGEE. V was cut by 0 bases and J by 2 bases, with 12 bases left in between. The CDR3 has 15 amino acids. CDR3 bases: TGTGCCAGCAGCGTAGACGTAGGGAGGCCCTACGAGCAGTACTTC. Residues: CASSVDVGRPYEQYF.

The V and J genes are TRBV29-1 and TRBJ1-6; D remains unclear. Germline V gives CDR1 SQVTM, CDR2 ANQGSEA. Trimming left V 3 bases short and J 9 bases short, with 15 bases between. This CDR3 has 14 amino acids. This CDR3 is CSVEVLKPGSPLHF. CDR3 nucleotide sequence: TGCAGCGTTGAGGTCCTCAAACCGGGTTCACCCCTCCACTTT.

In its sample, this clone was seen a few times. The rearrangement joins TRBV6-2 or TRBV6-3 to TRBJ2-7; the match to TRBD2 covers 11 bases. The germline gives CDR1 MNHEY, CDR2 SVGEGT. V lost 0 bases, J lost 2 bases, and 0 bases stayed unmatched. The CDR3 runs 15 residues. The CDR3 region is CASSYSLAGAYEQYF. The CDR3 DNA sequence: TGTGCCAGCAGTTACTCACTAGCGGGAGCCTACGAGCAGTACTTC.

V gene TRBV16 combines with J gene TRBJ1-2; TRBD1 aligns across 7 bases. Germline assignment: CDR1 KGHSY and CDR2 FQNENV. The V and J ends lost 2 bases and 2 bases, in that order; junction bases with no gene match: 2. The CDR3 is 14 residues long. The DNA for the CDR3 is TGTGCCAGCAGCCAAGGGACAGCGAACTATGGCTACACCTTC. Amino acids: CASSQGTANYGYTF.

The chain links TRBV4-1 to TRBJ2-1, with TRBD2 as a possible D gene (5 bases). The CDR3 sequence is 14 residues long. Germline CDR1 MGHRA, CDR2 YSYEKL. V lost 0 bases, J lost 12 bases, and 15 bases lay in between. CDR3 DNA sequence: TGCGCCAGCAGCCAAGAGGCTAGCATTGATACGCAGTTCTTC. Encoded protein: CASSQEASIDTQFF.

The chain uses TRBV28 and TRBJ2-5, with 10 positions matching TRBD2. This CDR3 is built from 14 residues. The trim removed 4 bases at V and 5 bases at J, leaving 4 bases unmatched. Germline CDR1 is MDHEN and CDR2 is SYDVKM. The CDR3 nucleotides read TGTGCCAGCAGTTCCGGTAGCGGGAGGGAGACCCAGTACTTC. It yields the protein CASSSGSGRETQYF.

The chain recombines TRBV30 with TRBJ2-3, with a possible D match to TRBD2 (5 bases). The CDR3 runs to 15 residues. V lost 4 bases and J lost 2, with 16 bases in between. Germline assignment: CDR1 GTSNPN and CDR2 SVGIG (reference sequence). The CDR3 spells CAWTPRGGSTDTQYF. The CDR3 nucleotides read TGTGCCTGGACGCCCCGAGGAGGTTCCACAGATACGCAGTATTTT.

The rearrangement joins TRBV3-1 (or the pseudogene TRBV3-2) to TRBJ2-7; TRBD2 aligns across 8 bases. The CDR3 totals 13 residues. Germline CDR1 reads LGHDT; CDR2 reads YNNKEL (reference sequence). With 5 bases clipped from V and 3 bases from J, the junction kept 3 bases outside the gene matches. The DNA for the CDR3 is TGTGCCAGCAGCGAGCGGGGGTTCTACGAGCAGTACTTC. Its translation is CASSERGFYEQYF.

The V gene is TRBV7-2, the J gene TRBJ2-7; the D gene is possibly TRBD1 (6 bases). This CDR3 is built from 17 residues. Germline loops: CDR1 SGHTA, CDR2 FQGNSA. The V end was cut by 3 bases, the J end by 4 bases, with 22 bases between. In DNA form, the CDR3 reads TGTGCCAGCAGCTTTTCCAGGGGAACCAATCTAGTTTACGAGCAGTACTTC. It codes for CASSFSRGTNLVYEQYF.

The chain uses TRBV6-2 or TRBV6-3 and TRBJ2-1; the D gene is possibly TRBD2 (6 bases). V was trimmed by 0 bases and J by 7 bases, leaving 16 bases between them. Germline CDR1 and CDR2: MNHEY and SVGEGT. The CDR3 extends over 16 amino acids. The CDR3 nucleotides are TGTGCCAGCAGTTACTCCTTCCGGCTAGCGACGAATGAGCAGTTCTTC. Translation: CASSYSFRLATNEQFF.

The chain couples TRBV28 to TRBJ2-1; 9 nucleotides agree with TRBD2. The CDR3 contains 14 residues. CDR1 and CDR2 from the germline V gene are MDHEN and SYDVKM. Trimming cost V 2 bases and J 4 bases; bases outside gene matches: 0. Written as DNA, the CDR3 is TGTGCCAGCAGTTTACTAGCGGGGTACAATGAGCAGTTCTTC. Translation gives CASSLLAGYNEQFF. Combining the CDR3 with reference TRBV28 and TRBJ2-1 gives the whole variable domain DVKVTQSSRYLVKRTGEKVFLECVQDMDHENMFWYRQDPGLGLRLIYFSYDVKMKEKGDIPEGYSVSREKKERFSLILESASTNQTSMYLCASSLLAGYNEQFFGPGTRLTVL.

The chain uses TRBV28 and TRBJ2-5, with TRBD2 identical over 13 bases. Germline V gene sequence: CDR1 MDHEN, CDR2 SYDVKM. This CDR3 is 16 amino acids long. V was pared by 6 bases and J by 5 bases, with 9 bases of the junction left unmatched. CDR3 nucleotide sequence: TGTGCCAGCAGCCATGGGACTAGCGGGGCCAGGGAGACCCAGTACTTC. It specifies CASSHGTSGARETQYF.

This clone came up once. This chain joins TRBV15 and TRBJ2-1; D possibly corresponds to TRBD2 (5 bases). The CDR3 runs 13 residues. The V end was cut by 0 bases, the J end by 12 bases, with 12 bases between. Germline CDR1 LNHNV, CDR2 YYDKDF (reference sequence). CDR3 nucleotides: TGTGCCACCAGCAGAGAACTAGTTATGGGGCAGTTCTTC. It codes for CATSRELVMGQFF. The full variable domain, with the rest looked up from reference TRBV15 and TRBJ2-1, is DAMVIQNPRYQVTQFGKPVTLSCSQTLNHNVMYWYQQKSSQAPKLLFHYYDKDFNNEADTPDNFQSRRPNTSFCFLDIRSPGLGDTAMYLCATSRELVMGQFFGPGTRLTVL.

CDR3 residues: CASSQEPGGNQPQHF. In DNA form, the CDR3 reads TGTGCCAGCAGCCAAGAGCCAGGGGGGAATCAGCCCCAGCATTTT. The chain links TRBV3-1 (or the pseudogene TRBV3-2) to TRBJ1-5, with 7 bases aligning to TRBD1. After removal of 0 bases from V and 4 bases from J, the junction contained 3 bases not matched to a gene. The CDR3 is made up of 15 amino acids. Germline V gene lookup returns CDR1 LGHDT and CDR2 YNNKEL (reference sequence).

The genes are TRBV27 and TRBJ1-5; no clear D gene. The germline V gene has CDR1 MNHEY and CDR2 SMNVEV (reference sequence). The CDR3 consists of 13 residues. Trimming removed 4 bases at V and 0 bases at J, with 4 bases between. Here the CDR3 DNA reads TGTGCCAGCAGTTATATTAGCAATCAGCCCCAGCATTTT. It specifies CASSYISNQPQHF.

The genes are TRBV5-1 and TRBJ2-3, with unresolved D. Germline loops: CDR1 SGHRS, CDR2 YFSETQ. This CDR3 is 14 amino acids long. Deletions cut 4 bases from V and 6 bases from J, with 15 bases between. The CDR3 sequence is CASSPSEALDTQYF. CDR3 in DNA: TGCGCCAGCAGCCCTAGTGAGGCCCTGGATACGCAGTATTTT.

The J gene is TRBJ2-1, the V gene TRBV12-5; TRBD2 agrees at 7 bases. This CDR3 is built from 14 residues. After removal of 1 base from V and 8 bases from J, the junction contained 5 bases not matched to a gene. The germline gives CDR1 LGHNT, CDR2 FRNRAP. CDR3 coding DNA: TGTGCTAGTGGTTTGGGCGGGAGTAGCGATGAGCAGTTCTTC. Residues: CASGLGGSSDEQFF.

The chain has TRBV3-1 (or the pseudogene TRBV3-2) and TRBJ2-1, with 10 bases that match TRBD1. V lost 4 bases and J lost 10; bases outside the gene matches: 10. Germline assignment: CDR1 LGHDT and CDR2 YNNKEL (reference sequence). The CDR3 is 15 amino acids. The DNA of the CDR3 is TGTGCCAGCAGCCCAACGGGACAGGGGATAAAGGAGCAGTTCTTC. Its translation is CASSPTGQGIKEQFF.

The V call is TRBV7-2, the J call TRBJ1-5, with 7 bases that match TRBD1. Germline V gene data show CDR1 as SGHTA and CDR2 as FQGNSA. The CDR3 is 15 residues long. V was clipped by 1 base and J by 6 bases; unmatched bases: 6. Here the CDR3 reads CASSLVPQGVQPQHF. The CDR3 DNA follows: TGTGCCAGCAGCTTAGTGCCCCAGGGGGTTCAGCCCCAGCATTTT.

The V call is TRBV6-5, the J call TRBJ2-3; D remains unclear. The germline V gene encodes CDR1 MNHEY and CDR2 SVGAGI. Deletions cut 7 bases from V and 4 bases from J, with 9 bases between. The CDR3 is 12 amino acids. CDR3 nucleotides: TGTGCCAGCACACTACGGGCAGATACGCAGTATTTT. This encodes CASTLRADTQYF.

The V gene is TRBV2, the J gene TRBJ1-6; D gene uncertain. V was trimmed by 4 bases and J by 6 bases, leaving 10 bases between them. The CDR3 is 14 residues long. CDR1 and CDR2 (germline): SNHLY, FYNNEI. DNA of the CDR3: TGTGCCAGCAGTGGGTGGCAGCGTAATTCACCCCTCCACTTT. Residues: CASSGWQRNSPLHF.

The rearrangement links TRBV28 to TRBJ1-3; maybe TRBD1 (5 bases). The CDR3 covers 15 residues. The V end was cut by 7 bases, the J end by 0 bases, with 13 bases between. The V gene's germline CDR1 is MDHEN and CDR2 SYDVKM. In DNA form, the CDR3 reads TGTGCCAGCACAAGATACAGGAACTCTGGAAACACCATATATTTT. This translates into CASTRYRNSGNTIYF.

The rearrangement joins TRBV11-2 to TRBJ2-2, with TRBD2 matching 8 bases. The CDR3 contains 16 residues. Germline V lookup: CDR1 SGHAT, CDR2 FQNNGV. Losses at the gene ends were 3 bases for V and 1 base for J; bases not matched to a gene: 4. CDR3 in amino acids: CASSFSGSQNTGELFF. Here the CDR3 DNA reads TGTGCCAGCAGCTTCAGCGGGAGCCAGAACACCGGGGAGCTGTTTTTT. The full variable domain, with the rest looked up from reference TRBV11-2 and TRBJ2-2, is EAGVAQSPRYKIIEKRQSVAFWCNPISGHATLYWYQQILGQGPKLLIQFQNNGVVDDSQLPKDRFSAERLKGVDSTLKIQPAKLEDSAVYLCASSFSGSQNTGELFFGEGSRLTVL.